This TCR beta chain comes out of a study of T cell changes during pregnancy in multiple sclerosis. This table comes from immunoSEQ multiplex PCR, and its TCRdb copy is limited to in-frame clones, with some not included. The sample lists over 35,000 clones, over 90% occurring once. Losses at the gene ends were 0 bases for V and 5 bases for J; bases not matched to a gene: 1. The CDR3 runs to 14 residues. The germline V gene encodes CDR1 MGHDK and CDR2 SYGVNS. The receptor comes from a female donor with multiple sclerosis, enrolled in a pregnancy study. V is TRBV25-1 and J is TRBJ1-2; 9 bases agree with TRBD1. Sequences were derived from CD4+ T cells from peripheral blood mononuclear cells, sampled in the second trimester of pregnancy. CDR3 protein: CASSEYGTGYGYTF. CDR3 nucleotides: TGTGCCAGCAGTGAATATGGGACAGGGTATGGCTACACCTTC.